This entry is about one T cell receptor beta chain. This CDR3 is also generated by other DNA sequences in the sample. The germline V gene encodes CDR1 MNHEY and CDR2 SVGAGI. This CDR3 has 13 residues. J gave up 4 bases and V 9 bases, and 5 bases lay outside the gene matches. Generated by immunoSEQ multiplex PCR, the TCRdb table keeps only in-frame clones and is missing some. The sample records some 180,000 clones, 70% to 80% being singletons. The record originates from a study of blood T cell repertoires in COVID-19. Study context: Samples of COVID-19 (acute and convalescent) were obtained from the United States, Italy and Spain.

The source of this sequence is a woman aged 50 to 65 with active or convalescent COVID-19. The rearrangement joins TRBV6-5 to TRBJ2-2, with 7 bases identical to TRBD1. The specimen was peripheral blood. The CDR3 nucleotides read TGTGCCAGTAGTCCAGGGGGCACCGGGGAGCTGTTTTTT. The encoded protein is CASSPGGTGELFF.